Described below is a single TCR beta chain sequence and its context. The target antigen is unknown. This record belongs to a study of blood T cells in healthy people across ages. Study at large: The template switching approach captured approximately one barcoded beta molecule for every two T cells. Points from the study as a whole: The fall in TCR beta diversity per million T cells was roughly linear with age.

The use of a sample-barcoded 5' primer and a J-beta primer mix characterized a second PCR of roughly 7 to 12 cycles. Tags on each cDNA molecule came from a template-switch adaptor with 12 random nucleotides. MiXCR, run by TCRdb on the 5' RACE reads, gives a single entry per CDR3 protein. The sample has 1.5 million to 2 million distinct CDR3 sequences; roughly two fifths are singletons. CDR1 and CDR2 from the germline V gene are DFQATT and SNEGSKA (reference sequence). V lost 6 bases and J lost 1, with 9 bases in between. This CDR3 has 12 residues. Peripheral blood from each donor was collected in a volume of 8 to 10 milliliters.

This chain joins TRBV20-1 and TRBJ1-2; D is ambiguous. The origin of this receptor is a human donor in good health. Input material: blood. The CDR3 here is CSAPNNNYGYTF. In nucleotides, the CDR3 is TGCAGTGCCCCTAATAATAACTATGGCTACACCTTC.